Below, 28 T cell receptor beta chains from the same sample are listed, as sequenced in a study of identical twins. A single record per CDR3 protein comes from TCRdb applying MiXCR to the 5' RACE reads. The data show hundreds of thousands of distinct CDR3 sequences, with around 21% seen just once and 4.3% held by the top ten. The data also belong to a second study, concerning T cells expressing NK-cell markers.

The material sequenced was PBMCs. Source of these receptors: a woman aged 18 to 35 in good health.

This clonotype has at least ten counts. This chain joins TRBV10-3 and TRBJ2-1, with D possibly being TRBD2 (6 bases). V dropped 6 bases and J dropped 3 bases, with 15 bases sitting between them. Germline-derived CDR1 and CDR2 are ENHRY and SYGVKD. The CDR3 runs to 15 residues. The CDR3 region is CAIREGRGNYNEQFF. As DNA, the CDR3 is TGTGCCATCAGGGAGGGGCGGGGAAACTACAATGAGCAGTTCTTC.

Here the CDR3 reads CASSENREELFF. Here the CDR3 DNA reads TGTGCCAGCAGTGAAAATCGGGAGGAGCTGTTTTTT. The chain has TRBV25-1 and TRBJ2-2; tentative D call: TRBD2 (5 bases). CDR1 MGHDK and CDR2 SYGVNS come from the germline V gene. Trimming took off 2 bases at V and 10 bases at J, with 8 bases between the two ends. This CDR3 has 12 amino acids.

About this clonotype: Germline is not matched at one junction end, which may reflect a read error. The chain joins TRBV3-1 to TRBJ2-1, with TRBD2 identical over 8 bases. The CDR3 length is 16 residues. Germline V gene data show CDR1 as LGHDT and CDR2 as YNNKEL (reference sequence). CDR3 DNA: TGTGCCAGCAGCCAACAAACCGGGACTAGATCGGCCCCAGTACTCTTC. Translated: CASSQQTGTRSAPVLF.

V usage is TRBV20-1 and J usage is TRBJ2-1, with TRBD2 matching over 8 bases. V lost 6 bases, J lost 0 bases, and 7 bases stayed unmatched. In germline, CDR1 is DFQATT, CDR2 SNEGSKA (reference sequence). The CDR3 covers 15 residues. The CDR3 nucleotides read TGCAGTGCGCGACTAAGCGGGGGCTCCTACAATGAGCAGTTCTTC. This codes for CSARLSGGSYNEQFF.

This clonotype was seen a few times. The rearrangement uses TRBV7-2 and TRBJ2-5; TRBD2 is a possible D gene (5 bases). The V gene's germline CDR1 is SGHTA and CDR2 FQGNSA. The V and J ends lost 6 bases and 3 bases respectively, with 11 bases between them. The CDR3 runs 13 residues. CDR3: CASSSWGEETQYF. CDR3 coding DNA: TGTGCCAGCAGTTCGTGGGGAGAAGAGACCCAGTACTTC.

The sample holds a few counts of this clonotype. V and J are TRBV20-1 and TRBJ2-3, with no clear D. The CDR3 has 14 amino acids. Between the trimmed V and J ends, which lost 1 base and 1 base, there was a span of 9 bases. Per germline, CDR1 DFQATT and CDR2 SNEGSKA (reference sequence). The CDR3 DNA reads TGCAGTGCTAGAGGGTCGGCACGCACAGATACGCAGTATTTT. It codes for CSARGSARTDTQYF.

The chain is built from TRBV20-1 and TRBJ2-1, with a tentative D call TRBD2 (6 bases). V dropped 6 bases and J dropped 13 bases, with 16 bases sitting between them. This CDR3 is 11 amino acids long. The germline V gene encodes CDR1 DFQATT and CDR2 SNEGSKA (reference sequence). DNA for the CDR3: TGCAGTGCAACGAATGGGCGGGACCAGTTCTTC. This sequence encodes CSATNGRDQFF.

This clonotype has only a few counts. This rearrangement joins TRBV5-1 to TRBJ1-1; D possibly corresponds to TRBD1 (5 bases). The V and J ends lost 4 bases and 1 base respectively, with 11 bases between them. This CDR3 contains 14 residues. Germline V gene data show CDR1 as SGHRS and CDR2 as YFSETQ. The CDR3 region has the DNA TGCGCCAGCAGCCCTACAGGTGGGAACACTGAAGCTTTCTTT. Translating gives CASSPTGGNTEAFF. Filled out from reference TRBV5-1 and TRBJ1-1, the complete variable domain reads KAGVTQTPRYLIKTRGQQVTLSCSPISGHRSVSWYQQTPGQGLQFLFEYFSETQRNKGNFPGRFSGRQFSNSRSEMNVSTLELGDSALYLCASSPTGGNTEAFFGQGTRLTVV.

This sequence joins TRBV29-1 and TRBJ2-1; D is possibly TRBD1 (6 bases). CDR3 length: 14 residues. Germline V gene data show CDR1 as SQVTM and CDR2 as ANQGSEA. V was cut by 4 bases and J by 4 bases, with 14 bases left in between. In DNA, the CDR3 is TGCAGCGTTGCCAGGGGTCGGGGTTACAATGAGCAGTTCTTC. Translated: CSVARGRGYNEQFF.

This chain links TRBV20-1 with TRBJ1-1; possible D gene TRBD1, 5 bases. The CDR3 runs 12 residues. Germline-derived CDR1 and CDR2 are DFQATT and SNEGSKA (reference sequence). The ends were cut back, 8 bases at V and 1 base at J, with 11 bases in the middle. The CDR3 DNA follows: TGCAGTCCATCCGGGACGAACACTGAAGCTTTCTTT. Its protein product is CSPSGTNTEAFF.

The rearrangement uses TRBV6-2 or TRBV6-3 and TRBJ1-1; D remains ambiguous. The germline CDR1 and CDR2 sequences are MNHEY and SVGEGT. This CDR3 has 16 amino acids. Trimming stripped 6 bases from V and 3 bases from J, with 20 bases between. CDR3 coding DNA: TGTGCCAGCAGCCCCTGGGCCTTTCGGAAGGACACTGAAGCTTTCTTT. Its translation: CASSPWAFRKDTEAFF.

This clonotype was seen repeatedly, ten times or more. The V call is TRBV7-9, the J call TRBJ2-4, with D tentatively TRBD2 (6 bases). Germline lookup yields CDR1 SEHNR and CDR2 FQNEAQ (reference sequence). This CDR3 is 13 amino acids long. V was trimmed by 7 bases and J by 7 bases, leaving 14 bases between them. Here the CDR3 DNA reads TGTGCCAGCACCCTGTGGGGGGAGAACATTCAGTACTTC. It codes for CASTLWGENIQYF.

The rearrangement uses TRBV20-1 and TRBJ2-5; 10 bases fit TRBD1. Trimming cost V 0 bases and J 4 bases; bases outside gene matches: 11. This CDR3 region has 17 residues. Germline V gene lookup returns CDR1 DFQATT and CDR2 SNEGSKA (reference sequence). CDR3 amino acids: CSARDRETGGALETQYF. CDR3 nucleotide sequence: TGCAGTGCTAGAGATCGGGAGACAGGGGGCGCATTAGAGACCCAGTACTTC.

This clonotype has a handful of counts. This rearrangement joins TRBV4-2 to TRBJ2-2; 8 bases line up with TRBD2. This CDR3 contains 15 residues. Germline V gives CDR1 LGHNA, CDR2 YNFKEQ. V was pared by 5 bases and J by 5 bases, with 7 bases of the junction left unmatched. DNA of the CDR3: TGTGCCAGCAGCGGGGGCGGGAGGCAAACCGGGGAGCTGTTTTTT. It translates to CASSGGGRQTGELFF.

This clonotype has only a few counts. The chain is built from TRBV5-8 and TRBJ2-3, with TRBD2 as a possible D gene (5 bases). CDR1 and CDR2 (germline): SGHTS, YDEGEE. The V end lost 2 bases, the J end lost 2 bases, and 12 bases lay between the germline ends. This CDR3 region has 15 residues. The CDR3 nucleotides read TGTGCCAGCAGCTTAGGACTGACTTACACAGATACGCAGTATTTT. This encodes CASSLGLTYTDTQYF.

This clonotype has just a few counts. The CDR3 nucleotides read TGCGCCAGCAGCCAAAGAGGCCCGGGAGCGGGAGTAACCGGGGAGCTGTTTTTT. Amino acids: CASSQRGPGAGVTGELFF. V gene TRBV4-3 combines with J gene TRBJ2-2; 8 nucleotides agree with TRBD2. This CDR3 has 18 residues. CDR1 is LGHNA and CDR2 is YSLEER in the germline V gene. J gave up 5 bases and V 2 bases, and 13 bases lay outside the gene matches.

This clonotype was seen a handful of times. The CDR3 sequence: CATHFGPLREQFF. In nucleotides, the CDR3 is TGTGCCACTCATTTTGGACCGCTAAGGGAGCAGTTCTTC. V gene TRBV10-3 combines with J gene TRBJ2-1; D remains ambiguous. The V gene lost 10 bases and the J gene lost 10 bases, with 20 bases spanning the gap. In germline, CDR1 is ENHRY, CDR2 SYGVKD. The CDR3 extends over 13 amino acids.

The J gene is TRBJ2-3, the V gene TRBV24-1; D is perhaps TRBD2 (6 bases). The V gene's germline CDR1 is KGHDR and CDR2 SFDVKD. The CDR3 extends over 16 amino acids. V lost 4 bases and J 0 bases, leaving 13 bases between the germline ends. The CDR3 loop is CATSESSGASTDTQYF. The CDR3 DNA reads TGTGCCACCAGTGAAAGTAGCGGAGCAAGCACAGATACGCAGTATTTT.

The CDR3 DNA reads as TGTGCCAGCAGTACCACATCCCTTAGCGGGAGAGGAGGCGGGGAGCTGTTTTTT. It is translated as CASSTTSLSGRGGGELFF. The chain combines TRBV27 with TRBJ2-2; 9 bases map to TRBD2. After removal of 5 bases from V and 7 bases from J, the junction contained 17 bases not matched to a gene. This CDR3 contains 18 residues. Germline assignment: CDR1 MNHEY and CDR2 SMNVEV (reference sequence).

The chain has TRBV27 and TRBJ2-5; D is undetermined. The V and J ends lost 2 bases and 2 bases respectively, with 9 bases between them. CDR3 length equals 14 residues. Germline V gives CDR1 MNHEY, CDR2 SMNVEV (reference sequence). CDR3 residues: CASSLRAPQETQYF. CDR3 coding DNA: TGTGCCAGCAGTTTAAGGGCTCCTCAAGAGACCCAGTACTTC.

This clonotype was recorded at least ten times. The gene calls are TRBV12-3 or TRBV12-4 and TRBJ2-1, with a tentative D call TRBD2 (6 bases). V was shortened by 5 bases and J by 3 bases, with 17 bases between the two germline ends. The CDR3 runs to 16 residues. The CDR3 is CASSLSDYRDYNEQFF. The CDR3, as DNA: TGTGCCAGCAGTCTGTCGGACTACCGAGACTACAATGAGCAGTTCTTC.

This clonotype came up a few times. The DNA of the CDR3 is TGTGCCATCAGCGAACCGGGACAGGGGGCAGCAGATACGCAGTATTTT. This translates into CAISEPGQGAADTQYF. V and J are TRBV10-3 and TRBJ2-3; 12 bases align to TRBD1. The V segment lost 6 bases and the J segment 4 bases; nucleotides outside the gene matches: 8. CDR3 length: 16 amino acids. In germline, CDR1 is ENHRY, CDR2 SYGVKD.

This chain uses TRBV7-2 with TRBJ2-1; TRBD2 aligns across 7 bases. The CDR3 runs to 16 residues. Germline-derived CDR1 and CDR2 are SGHTA and FQGNSA. The V gene end was trimmed by 2 bases and the J gene end by 2 bases; junction bases not matched to a gene: 6. This chain's CDR3 is CASSLLAASTYNEQFF. In DNA form, the CDR3 reads TGTGCCAGCAGCTTACTAGCGGCTAGTACCTACAATGAGCAGTTCTTC.

The chain recombines TRBV20-1 with TRBJ1-1; D ambiguous. Looked up from germline, CDR1 is DFQATT and CDR2 is SNEGSKA (reference sequence). Trimming left V 6 bases short and J 0 bases short, with 14 bases between. This CDR3 is 14 amino acids long. DNA of the CDR3: TGCAGTGCGAAGCGGTCCGAGATGAACACTGAAGCTTTCTTT. Encoded protein: CSAKRSEMNTEAFF.

The V call is TRBV11-2, the J call TRBJ2-3; possibly TRBD2 for D (6 bases). This CDR3 comprises 18 residues. The germline V and J ends were trimmed by 5 bases and 3 bases, with 24 bases remaining between them. The germline V gene has CDR1 SGHAT and CDR2 FQNNGV. CDR3 DNA: TGTGCCAGCAGCCCAAGGGGTCGGGGGAGTATGGAGACAGATACGCAGTATTTT. Protein product: CASSPRGRGSMETDTQYF.

The sample holds a few counts of this clonotype. The rearrangement uses TRBV20-1 and TRBJ2-7; 9 nucleotides align to TRBD2. V gave up 3 bases and J gave up 0 bases; unmatched junction bases: 9. The CDR3 sequence is 16 residues long. In germline, CDR1 is DFQATT, CDR2 SNEGSKA (reference sequence). The CDR3 sequence is CSAREWAAGGSYEQYF. CDR3 DNA sequence: TGCAGTGCTAGGGAGTGGGCAGCGGGGGGCTCCTACGAGCAGTACTTC.

This clonotype has a handful of counts. The chain employs TRBV7-9 and TRBJ2-5; D might be TRBD1 (6 bases). From germline, CDR1 is SEHNR and CDR2 FQNEAQ (reference sequence). The ends were cut back, 5 bases at V and 0 bases at J, with 10 bases in the middle. The CDR3 consists of 14 residues. In DNA, the CDR3 is TGTGCCAGCAGCCCAGGGGCGTACCAAGAGACCCAGTACTTC. As protein: CASSPGAYQETQYF.

This clonotype turned up a few times. The chain employs TRBV20-1 and TRBJ2-7, with D tentatively TRBD2 (5 bases). In germline, CDR1 is DFQATT, CDR2 SNEGSKA (reference sequence). With 6 bases removed from V and 1 base from J, the gap between germline ends came to 13 bases. The CDR3 totals 13 residues. CDR3 bases: TGCAGTGCGACCGATGGGGAGTCCTACGAGCAGTACTTC. Translating it yields CSATDGESYEQYF.